This paragraph reports one T cell receptor (beta chain). Its antigen is still unknown. Some clones are missing from TCRdb's copy, which holds only in-frame ones; the method was immunoSEQ multiplex PCR. The data show approximately 420,000 clones, with 85% to 90% seen just once and approximately 4% held by the top ten. V lost 4 bases to trimming and J lost 7 bases, with 14 bases between them. Germline V CDR1 and CDR2: SQVTM, ANQGSEA. There are 13 residues in the CDR3. Treatment: around 19 received Ad26.COV2.S at low or high dose, single or two shots; about five received placebo; per-sample allocation not given. Day 63 after the first injection of vaccine or placebo was the sampling time. An Ad26 vector that expressed Wuhan-strain SARS-CoV-2 spike constituted the vaccine. These data come from a study of Ad26.COV2.S vaccination and SARS-CoV-2 variants. Findings and limits, study-wide: Spike-specific TCR breadth was greater after Ad26.COV2.S than placebo. Placebo and vaccine recipients had non-spike TCR breadth that was similar. After vaccination, reports described spike-specific CD8+ and CD4+ T cell responses as showing substantial breadth.

The rearrangement joins TRBV29-1 to TRBJ2-1; D may be TRBD2 (6 bases). The source was peripheral blood, collected in a trial of Ad26.COV2.S vaccine versus placebo. The receptor was isolated from a person aged 18-60 years who received the Ad26.COV2.S COVID-19 vaccine or a placebo. CDR3 region: CSVVLRGSNEQFF. CDR3 DNA: TGCAGCGTTGTCCTACGGGGGAGTAATGAGCAGTTCTTC.